This entry lists 30 T cell receptor beta chains sequenced from one sample in a study of blood T cell repertoires in COVID-19. Libraries were prepared by immunoSEQ multiplex PCR; TCRdb keeps only in-frame clonotypes and omits some of them. The sample has under 130,000 clones, 81% seen once; the top ten hold roughly 37%. Sequenced sample: peripheral blood. The receptors derive from an older man with acute or convalescent COVID-19.

The chain has TRBV5-1 and TRBJ1-6, with unresolved D. The ends were cut back, 2 bases at V and 2 bases at J, with 5 bases in the middle. Germline V gene data show CDR1 as SGHRS and CDR2 as YFSETQ. This CDR3 spans 14 amino acids. The CDR3 sequence is CASSLQAYNSPLHF. The CDR3 DNA reads TGCGCCAGCAGCTTACAAGCCTATAATTCACCCCTCCACTTT.

J is TRBJ2-2 and V is TRBV28; possibly TRBD1 for D (5 bases). CDR1 is MDHEN, CDR2 SYDVKM, per germline. Trimming removed 6 bases from V and 7 bases from J, with 18 bases in between. The CDR3 has 15 residues. The CDR3 nucleotides read TGTGCCAGCAGCACCCCAGGGTTAGGTAACGGGGAGCTGTTTTTT. Its protein is CASSTPGLGNGELFF.

The rearrangement uses TRBV2 and TRBJ2-1, with 11 bases lining up with TRBD2. Germline CDR1 SNHLY, CDR2 FYNNEI. The CDR3 runs 15 residues. V lost 1 base, J lost 6 bases, and 2 bases stayed unmatched. The CDR3 DNA follows: TGTGCCAGCAGTGAAGGACTAGCGGGGCTCAATGAGCAGTTCTTC. The encoded protein is CASSEGLAGLNEQFF.

This clone was counted a single time. V and J are TRBV2 and TRBJ2-3; 7 positions agree with TRBD1. V shed 8 bases, J shed 3 bases, and the junction held 8 bases outside the gene matches. The CDR3 covers 14 residues. Germline CDR1 and CDR2: SNHLY and FYNNEI. This chain's CDR3 is CASSRQGRTDTQYF. CDR3 nucleotides: TGTGCCAGCTCCCGACAGGGTCGGACAGATACGCAGTATTTT.

The chain combines TRBV27 with TRBJ2-3; 9 nucleotides agree with TRBD1. The CDR3 has 16 residues. CDR1 and CDR2 from the germline V gene are MNHEY and SMNVEV (reference sequence). Losses at the gene ends were 6 bases for V and 0 bases for J; bases not matched to a gene: 7. DNA for the CDR3: TGTGCCAGCAGCCGCCCCGGGACAGGGAGCACAGATACGCAGTATTTT. It is translated as CASSRPGTGSTDTQYF.

The V gene is TRBV27, the J gene TRBJ2-2; tentative D call: TRBD2 (6 bases). Germline CDR1 is MNHEY and CDR2 is SMNVEV (reference sequence). The CDR3 loop spans 12 amino acids. V was clipped by 8 bases and J by 6 bases, with 10 bases between them. Here the CDR3 DNA reads TGTGCCAGCGGTTGGGGGGCCGGGGAGCTGTTTTTT. Residues: CASGWGAGELFF.

The rearrangement joins TRBV29-1 to TRBJ2-3; D is unresolved. CDR3 length: 12 residues. CDR1 is SQVTM, CDR2 ANQGSEA, per germline. Trimming left V 2 bases short and J 7 bases short, with 10 bases between. The CDR3 DNA reads as TGCAGCGTTGAATGGAGTCCCAATACGCAGTATTTT. Translating it yields CSVEWSPNTQYF.

This chain joins TRBV2 and TRBJ1-1, with D unclear. Germline loops: CDR1 SNHLY, CDR2 FYNNEI. The length of the CDR3 is 11 residues. The germline V and J ends were trimmed by 6 bases and 5 bases, with 7 bases remaining between them. CDR3 sequence reads: CASREGTEAFF. In nucleotides, the CDR3 is TGTGCCAGCAGGGAGGGAACTGAAGCTTTCTTT.

This clone was seen a single time. For the CDR3, the DNA is TGTGCCAGCTCACCAGGGTCCAGCCTAGAAAAGGGCTACACCTTC. This sequence encodes CASSPGSSLEKGYTF. V usage is TRBV18 and J usage is TRBJ1-2; D remains unclear. With 2 bases removed from V and 8 bases from J, the gap between germline ends came to 18 bases. The CDR3 is 15 residues long. Germline V gene lookup returns CDR1 KGHSH and CDR2 LQKENI.

This CDR3 is CASTSTGYSYEQYF. The CDR3 coding sequence is TGTGCCAGCACCTCGACAGGGTACTCCTACGAGCAGTACTTC. This chain links TRBV7-9 with TRBJ2-7; 7 bases match TRBD1. The CDR3 runs 14 residues. The J segment lost 0 bases and the V segment lost 7 bases, leaving 6 bases of the junction unmatched. The germline CDR1 and CDR2 sequences are SEHNR and FQNEAQ (reference sequence).

The genes are TRBV18 and TRBJ2-1; weak D call: TRBD1 (6 bases). The V end lost 0 bases, the J end lost 10 bases, and 16 bases lay between the germline ends. The germline V gene encodes CDR1 KGHSH and CDR2 LQKENI. CDR3 length: 15 residues. CDR3 sequence reads: CASSPPFQGRGEQFF. The CDR3 DNA reads as TGTGCCAGCTCACCACCGTTTCAGGGGCGAGGGGAGCAGTTCTTC.

DNA of the CDR3: TGTGCCAGCAGCCGGACAGGGAACACTGAAGCTTTCTTT. Translated: CASSRTGNTEAFF. The chain combines TRBV9 with TRBJ1-1; 7 bases match TRBD1. J gave up 1 base and V 4 bases, and 1 base lay outside the gene matches. The germline CDR1 and CDR2 sequences are SGDLS and YYNGEE. CDR3 length: 13 amino acids.

Only one count was recorded for this clone. V is TRBV5-1 and J is TRBJ1-4, with D possibly TRBD1 on 5 matching bases. Trimming cost V 4 bases and J 8 bases, with 12 bases left between them. The CDR3 is 13 amino acids. CDR1 is SGHRS, CDR2 YFSETQ, per germline. The CDR3 sequence: CASSAGTGEKLFF. In DNA, the CDR3 is TGCGCCAGCAGCGCGGGGACGGGGGAAAAACTGTTTTTT.

The V and J genes are TRBV2 and TRBJ1-1; D uncertain. The V gene's germline CDR1 is SNHLY and CDR2 FYNNEI. Trimming stripped 2 bases from V and 1 base from J, with 8 bases between. CDR3 length equals 14 residues. Here the CDR3 DNA reads TGTGCCAGCAGTGAAAGCACGCCGAACACTGAAGCTTTCTTT. Its protein product is CASSESTPNTEAFF.

This clone was seen at least ten times. J is TRBJ2-7 and V is TRBV30; D is uncertain. The CDR3 contains 11 residues. The V gene's germline CDR1 is GTSNPN and CDR2 SVGIG (reference sequence). Between the trimmed V and J ends, which lost 1 base and 4 bases, there was a span of 5 bases. CDR3 residues: CAWSGPYEQYF. The CDR3 region has the DNA TGTGCCTGGAGTGGTCCGTACGAGCAGTACTTC.

The V and J genes are TRBV21-1 and TRBJ1-1. TRBV21-1 is reported as a pseudogene. The CDR3 totals 15 residues. The CDR3 DNA reads as TGTGCCAGCACCAGCGAGGGTGGTAAACACACTGAAGCTTTCTTT. It is translated as CASTSEGGKHTEAFF.

The chain couples TRBV20-1 to TRBJ2-7, with a tentative D call TRBD2 (6 bases). Trimming stripped 3 bases from V and 0 bases from J, with 15 bases between. This CDR3 contains 15 residues. Per the germline V gene, CDR1 is DFQATT and CDR2 is SNEGSKA (reference sequence). The CDR3 nucleotides are TGCAGTGCTAGTGGCTTTAGCGGTAGCTCCTACGAGCAGTACTTC. Its translation: CSASGFSGSSYEQYF.

CDR3 residues: CASRGEGQGAYNSPLHF. The DNA for the CDR3 is TGTGCCAGCAGGGGGGAAGGACAGGGGGCCTATAATTCACCCCTCCACTTT. V gene TRBV28 combines with J gene TRBJ1-6; 10 bases agree with TRBD1. This CDR3 is 17 amino acids long. The germline V gene has CDR1 MDHEN and CDR2 SYDVKM. The V segment lost 6 bases and the J segment 2 bases; nucleotides outside the gene matches: 7.

V is TRBV5-4 and J is TRBJ2-1; 11 bases map to TRBD2. Germline V gene sequence: CDR1 SGHNT, CDR2 YYREEE (reference sequence). J was trimmed by 2 bases and V by 5 bases; bases with no gene match: 3. The CDR3 runs to 15 residues. CDR3 residues: CASRLAGGTYNEQFF. In DNA form, the CDR3 reads TGTGCCAGCAGGCTAGCGGGAGGTACCTACAATGAGCAGTTCTTC.

J is TRBJ2-3 and V is TRBV3-1 (or the pseudogene TRBV3-2); TRBD2 agrees at 10 bases. Germline CDR1 is LGHDT and CDR2 is YNNKEL (reference sequence). The CDR3 extends over 17 amino acids. Germline trimming cut 2 bases from V and 5 bases from J; bases unmatched to any gene: 10. CDR3 sequence reads: CASSQRISGRARDTQYF. DNA of the CDR3: TGTGCCAGCAGCCAAAGAATCAGCGGGAGGGCCCGAGATACGCAGTATTTT.

The chain combines TRBV7-8 with TRBJ1-1, with D unclear. Germline lookup yields CDR1 SGHVS and CDR2 FQNEAQ. The CDR3 extends over 14 amino acids. V lost 5 bases and J lost 4, with 14 bases in between. DNA for the CDR3: TGTGCCAGCAGCATTGCCGGGTTACCCACTGAAGCTTTCTTT. It codes for CASSIAGLPTEAFF.

The J gene is TRBJ2-5, the V gene TRBV4-2; 8 bases align to TRBD1. Losses at the gene ends were 3 bases for V and 4 bases for J; bases not matched to a gene: 7. Germline assignment: CDR1 LGHNA and CDR2 YNFKEQ. The CDR3 totals 15 residues. The CDR3 reads CASSQTDRAGETQYF. The CDR3 DNA follows: TGTGCCAGCAGCCAGACGGACAGGGCGGGAGAGACCCAGTACTTC.

The chain combines TRBV27 with TRBJ1-6; no clear D gene. The CDR3 consists of 14 residues. V shed 1 base and J shed 4 bases, with 5 bases lying between them. Per the germline V gene, CDR1 is MNHEY and CDR2 is SMNVEV (reference sequence). DNA of the CDR3: TGTGCCAGCAGTTTATATCCGTATAATTCACCCCTCCACTTT. Amino acids: CASSLYPYNSPLHF.

The chain is built from TRBV7-9 and TRBJ2-5, with TRBD1 matching 7 bases. The CDR3 length is 13 residues. Unmatched junction bases numbered 1, after V lost 5 bases and J lost 1 base. The V gene's germline CDR1 is SEHNR and CDR2 FQNEAQ (reference sequence). The CDR3 sequence: CASSGTAQETQYF. The CDR3 region has the DNA TGTGCCAGCAGCGGGACAGCCCAAGAGACCCAGTACTTC.

This clone rates as medium-sized (0.01 to 0.1%). This chain links TRBV20-1 with TRBJ2-3; a possible D gene is TRBD2 (6 bases). CDR1 and CDR2 (germline): DFQATT, SNEGSKA (reference sequence). The length of the CDR3 is 17 residues. The V gene lost 3 bases and the J gene lost 4 bases, with 23 bases spanning the gap. CDR3: CSASPVVGSGGADTQYF. DNA for the CDR3: TGCAGTGCTAGTCCAGTGGTTGGTAGCGGAGGGGCAGATACGCAGTATTTT.

The chain uses TRBV5-1 and TRBJ2-3; 7 bases map to TRBD2. The CDR3 has 16 amino acids. Germline V lookup: CDR1 SGHRS, CDR2 YFSETQ. The V gene end was trimmed by 1 base and the J gene end by 0 bases; junction bases not matched to a gene: 5. For the CDR3, the DNA is TGCGCCAGCAGCTTGACTGGGAGGGTCAGCACAGATACGCAGTATTTT. Protein sequence: CASSLTGRVSTDTQYF.

This clone was observed a handful of times. The chain uses TRBV7-9 and TRBJ2-4, with TRBD1 matching 7 bases. Germline V CDR1 and CDR2: SEHNR, FQNEAQ (reference sequence). The CDR3 is 14 residues long. The junction had 1 base not matched to a gene; V was cut back by 1 base and J by 4 bases. CDR3 loop: CASSLGRGKNIQYF. The CDR3 DNA follows: TGTGCCAGCAGCTTAGGCAGGGGGAAAAACATTCAGTACTTC.

V is TRBV13 and J is TRBJ2-2; 8 nucleotides match TRBD1. The CDR3 contains 15 residues. Germline V lookup: CDR1 PRHDT, CDR2 FYEKMQ (reference sequence). V lost 5 bases and J lost 5; bases outside the gene matches: 7. CDR3: CASSPDRGNTGELFF. The CDR3 DNA is TGTGCCAGCAGCCCCGACAGGGGAAATACCGGGGAGCTGTTTTTT.

A note on this clone: This clone may be a read error of a much larger clone one base away. The rearrangement links TRBV14 to TRBJ2-3; D not resolved. The germline CDR1 and CDR2 sequences are SGHDN and FVKESK. The germline V and J ends were trimmed by 4 bases and 0 bases, with 2 bases remaining between them. The CDR3 sequence is 12 residues long. CDR3 sequence reads: CASSPSTDTQYF. DNA of the CDR3: TGTGCCAGCAGCCCGAGCACAGATACGCAGTATTTT.

This chain uses TRBV29-1 with TRBJ2-3; tentatively, D is TRBD1 (5 bases). The CDR3 covers 13 residues. The germline V and J ends were trimmed by 4 bases and 1 base, with 9 bases remaining between them. The germline CDR1 and CDR2 sequences are SQVTM and ANQGSEA. CDR3 amino acids: CSVAIGGTDTQYF. CDR3 DNA sequence: TGCAGCGTTGCGATAGGGGGCACAGATACGCAGTATTTT.